Below, 2 T cell receptor beta chains from the same sample are listed, as sequenced in a study of T cell repertoires and Cas9 in healthy adults. Produced via immunoSEQ multiplex PCR; TCRdb's table is partial and in-frame only. Here the sample spans more than 20,000 clones, about 88% being singletons. What was sequenced was CD4+ effector T cells (CD127+, CD25-, CD137-, CD154-) from PBMCs; culture status not recorded. These receptors came from a human donor in good health.

The rearrangement uses TRBV7-3 and TRBJ2-3; 13 bases are a match to TRBD2. The CDR3 runs to 16 residues. Losses at the gene ends were 2 bases for V and 8 bases for J; bases not matched to a gene: 7. The V gene's germline CDR1 is SGHTA and CDR2 FQGTGA. CDR3 DNA: TGTGCCAGCAGCTTAGGACTAGCGGGGGCGGTGGGTACGCAGTATTTT. Translation gives CASSLGLAGAVGTQYF.

This clone was detected a few times. The chain joins TRBV5-6 to TRBJ2-5; no clear D. This CDR3 contains 15 residues. The germline gives CDR1 SGHDT, CDR2 YYEEEE. V shed 2 bases and J shed 2 bases, with 13 bases lying between them. As DNA, the CDR3 is TGTGCCAGCAGCTTAGGAGCCGGGCGTCAAGAGACCCAGTACTTC. This translates into CASSLGAGRQETQYF.